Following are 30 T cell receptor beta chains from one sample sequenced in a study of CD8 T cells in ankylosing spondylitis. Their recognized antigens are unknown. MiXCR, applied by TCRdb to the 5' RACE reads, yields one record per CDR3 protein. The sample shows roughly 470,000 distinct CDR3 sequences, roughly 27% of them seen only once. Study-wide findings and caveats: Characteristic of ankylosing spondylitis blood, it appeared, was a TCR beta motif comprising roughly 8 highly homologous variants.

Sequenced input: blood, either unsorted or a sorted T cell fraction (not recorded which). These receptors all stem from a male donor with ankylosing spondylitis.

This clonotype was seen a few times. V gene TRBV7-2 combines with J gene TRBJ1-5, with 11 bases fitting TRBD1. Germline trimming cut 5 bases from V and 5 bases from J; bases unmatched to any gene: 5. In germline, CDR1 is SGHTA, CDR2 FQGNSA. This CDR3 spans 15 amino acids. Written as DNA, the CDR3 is TGTGCCAGCAGCCCTGGGACAGGGGGGTATCAGCCCCAGCATTTT. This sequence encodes CASSPGTGGYQPQHF.

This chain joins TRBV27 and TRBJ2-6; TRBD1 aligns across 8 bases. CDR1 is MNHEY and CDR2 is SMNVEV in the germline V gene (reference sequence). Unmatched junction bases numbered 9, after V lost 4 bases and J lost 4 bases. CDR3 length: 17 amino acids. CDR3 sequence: CASSYDRGKIGANVLTF. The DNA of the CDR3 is TGTGCCAGCAGTTACGACAGGGGAAAGATAGGGGCCAACGTCCTGACTTTC.

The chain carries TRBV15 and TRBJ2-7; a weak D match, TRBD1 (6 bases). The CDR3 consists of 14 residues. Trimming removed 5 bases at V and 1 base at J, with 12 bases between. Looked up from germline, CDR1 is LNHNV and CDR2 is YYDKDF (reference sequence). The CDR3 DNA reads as TGTGCCACCAGCCCAAGGCAGGGGTCCTACGAGCAGTACGTC. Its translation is CATSPRQGSYEQYV.

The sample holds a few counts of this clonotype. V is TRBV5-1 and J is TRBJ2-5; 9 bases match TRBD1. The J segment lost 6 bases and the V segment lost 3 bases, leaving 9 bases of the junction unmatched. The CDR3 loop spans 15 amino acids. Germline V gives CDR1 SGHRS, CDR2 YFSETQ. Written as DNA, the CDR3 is TGCGCCAGCAGCTCCGGGACAGGGTCTTCCCAGACCCAGTACTTC. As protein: CASSSGTGSSQTQYF.

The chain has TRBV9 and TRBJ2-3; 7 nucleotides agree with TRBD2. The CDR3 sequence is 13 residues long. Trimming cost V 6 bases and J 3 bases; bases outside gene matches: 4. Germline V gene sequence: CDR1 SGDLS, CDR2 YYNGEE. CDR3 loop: CASTSGGTDTQYF. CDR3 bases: TGTGCCAGCACTAGCGGAGGTACAGATACGCAGTATTTT.

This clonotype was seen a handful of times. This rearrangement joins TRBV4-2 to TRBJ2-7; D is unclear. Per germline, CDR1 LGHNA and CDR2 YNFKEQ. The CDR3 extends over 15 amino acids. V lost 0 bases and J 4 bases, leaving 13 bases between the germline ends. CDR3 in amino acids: CASSQDHSSRYEQYF. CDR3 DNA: TGTGCCAGCAGCCAAGATCACTCCTCCAGGTACGAGCAGTACTTC.

The CDR3 here is CATSDHRHGNTEAFF. CDR3 in DNA: TGTGCCACCAGTGACCACAGACACGGGAACACTGAAGCTTTCTTT. The V and J genes are TRBV24-1 and TRBJ1-1; D is unresolved. The V end was cut by 4 bases, the J end by 1 base, with 12 bases between. The germline V gene encodes CDR1 KGHDR and CDR2 SFDVKD. The CDR3 sequence is 15 residues long.

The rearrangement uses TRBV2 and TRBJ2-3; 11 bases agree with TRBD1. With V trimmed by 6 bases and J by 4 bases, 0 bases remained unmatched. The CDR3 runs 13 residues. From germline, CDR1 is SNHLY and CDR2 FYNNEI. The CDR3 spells CASRDRGPDTQYF. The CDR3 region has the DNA TGTGCCAGCAGGGACAGGGGGCCAGATACGCAGTATTTT.

CDR3 DNA: TGTGCCAGCACCGAAGGTCCAGGGTACTACGAGCAGTACTTC. It specifies CASTEGPGYYEQYF. This chain uses TRBV2 with TRBJ2-7; D perhaps matches TRBD1 (5 bases). V dropped 7 bases and J dropped 3 bases, with 16 bases sitting between them. Per the germline V gene, CDR1 is SNHLY and CDR2 is FYNNEI. The CDR3 spans 14 residues.

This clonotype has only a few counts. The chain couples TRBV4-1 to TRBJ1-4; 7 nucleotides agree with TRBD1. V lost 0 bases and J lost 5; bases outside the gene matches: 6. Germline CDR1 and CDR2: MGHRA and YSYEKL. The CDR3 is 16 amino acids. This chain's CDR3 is CASSQDKGQRNEKLFF. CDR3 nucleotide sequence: TGCGCCAGCAGCCAAGATAAGGGACAGAGAAATGAAAAACTGTTTTTT.

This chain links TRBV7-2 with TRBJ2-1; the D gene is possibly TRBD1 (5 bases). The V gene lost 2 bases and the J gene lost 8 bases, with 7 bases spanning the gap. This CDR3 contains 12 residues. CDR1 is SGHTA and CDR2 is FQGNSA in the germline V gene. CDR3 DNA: TGTGCCAGCAGCTTACAGGGCTATGAGCAGTTCTTC. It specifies CASSLQGYEQFF.

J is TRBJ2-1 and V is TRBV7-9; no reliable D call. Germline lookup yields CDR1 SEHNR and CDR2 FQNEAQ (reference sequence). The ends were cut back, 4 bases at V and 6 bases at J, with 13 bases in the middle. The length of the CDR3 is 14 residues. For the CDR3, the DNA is TGTGCCAGCAGCTCGGAAATACTCCCCAATGAGCAGTTCTTC. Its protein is CASSSEILPNEQFF.

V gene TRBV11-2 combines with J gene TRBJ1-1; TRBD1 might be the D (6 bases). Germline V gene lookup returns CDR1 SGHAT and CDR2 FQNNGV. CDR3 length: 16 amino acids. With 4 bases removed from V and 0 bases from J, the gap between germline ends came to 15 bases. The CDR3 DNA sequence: TGTGCCAGCAGCTCTTCAAGGACAGCTCTGAACACTGAAGCTTTCTTT. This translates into CASSSSRTALNTEAFF.

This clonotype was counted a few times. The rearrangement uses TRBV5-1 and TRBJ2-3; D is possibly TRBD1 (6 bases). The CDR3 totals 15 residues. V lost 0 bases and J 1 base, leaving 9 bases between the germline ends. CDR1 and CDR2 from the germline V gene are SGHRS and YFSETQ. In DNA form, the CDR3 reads TGCGCCAGCAGCTTGGAGGCAGGGGGCACAGATACGCAGTATTTT. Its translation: CASSLEAGGTDTQYF.

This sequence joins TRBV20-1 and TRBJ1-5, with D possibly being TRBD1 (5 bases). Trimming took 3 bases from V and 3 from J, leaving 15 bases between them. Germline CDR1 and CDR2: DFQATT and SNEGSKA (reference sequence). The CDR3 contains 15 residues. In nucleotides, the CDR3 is TGCAGTGCTAGGATGGGGACGGCAGACAATCAGCCCCAGCATTTT. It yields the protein CSARMGTADNQPQHF.

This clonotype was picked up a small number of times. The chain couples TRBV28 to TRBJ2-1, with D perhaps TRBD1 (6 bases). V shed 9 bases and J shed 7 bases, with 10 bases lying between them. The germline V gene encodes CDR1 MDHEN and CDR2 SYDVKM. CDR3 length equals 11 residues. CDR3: CASNRENEQFF. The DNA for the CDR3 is TGTGCCAGTAACAGGGAGAATGAGCAGTTCTTC.

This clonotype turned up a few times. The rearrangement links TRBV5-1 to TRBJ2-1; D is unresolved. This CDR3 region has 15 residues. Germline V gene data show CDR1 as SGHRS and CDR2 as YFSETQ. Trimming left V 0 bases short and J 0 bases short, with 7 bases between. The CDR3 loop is CASSLEANSYNEQFF. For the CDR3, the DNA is TGCGCCAGCAGCTTGGAAGCTAACTCCTACAATGAGCAGTTCTTC.

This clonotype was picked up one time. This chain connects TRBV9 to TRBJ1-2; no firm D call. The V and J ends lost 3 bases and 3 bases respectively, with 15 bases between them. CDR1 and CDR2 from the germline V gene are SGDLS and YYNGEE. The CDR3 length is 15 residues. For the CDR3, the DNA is TGTGCCAGCAGCGCCCTGGGCGGTGGGGACTATGGCTACACCTTC. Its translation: CASSALGGGDYGYTF.

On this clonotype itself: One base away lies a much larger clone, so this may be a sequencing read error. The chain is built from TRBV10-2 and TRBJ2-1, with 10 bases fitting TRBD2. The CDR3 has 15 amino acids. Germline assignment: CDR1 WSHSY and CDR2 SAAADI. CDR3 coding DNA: TGCGCCAGCAGCGCTCTAGCGGGAGTGGGGAATGAGCATTTCTTC. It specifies CASSALAGVGNEHFF.

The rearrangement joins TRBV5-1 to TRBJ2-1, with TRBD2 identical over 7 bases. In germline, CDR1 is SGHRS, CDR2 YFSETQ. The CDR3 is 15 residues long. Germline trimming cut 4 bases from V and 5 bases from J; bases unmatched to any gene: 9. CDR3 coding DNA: TGCGCCAGCAGCGGCCGACTAGCAGATAACAATGAGCAGTTCTTC. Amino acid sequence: CASSGRLADNNEQFF.

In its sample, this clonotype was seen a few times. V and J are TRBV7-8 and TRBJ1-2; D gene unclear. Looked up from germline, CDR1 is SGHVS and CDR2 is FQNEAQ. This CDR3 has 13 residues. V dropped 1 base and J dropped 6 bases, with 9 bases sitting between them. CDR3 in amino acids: CASSLGVDNGYTF. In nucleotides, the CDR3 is TGTGCCAGCAGCTTAGGTGTTGATAATGGCTACACCTTC. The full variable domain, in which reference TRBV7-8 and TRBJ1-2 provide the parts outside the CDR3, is GAGVSQSPRYKVAKRGQDVALRCDPISGHVSLFWYQQALGQGPEFLTYFQNEAQLDKSGLPSDRFFAERPEGSVSTLKIQRTQQEDSAVYLCASSLGVDNGYTFGSGTRLTVV.

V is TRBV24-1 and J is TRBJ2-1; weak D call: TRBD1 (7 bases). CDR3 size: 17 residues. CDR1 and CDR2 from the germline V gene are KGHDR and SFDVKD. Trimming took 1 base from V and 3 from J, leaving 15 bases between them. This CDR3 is CATSDFGPGGIYNEQFF. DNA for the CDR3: TGTGCCACCAGTGATTTTGGGCCAGGGGGGATCTACAATGAGCAGTTCTTC.

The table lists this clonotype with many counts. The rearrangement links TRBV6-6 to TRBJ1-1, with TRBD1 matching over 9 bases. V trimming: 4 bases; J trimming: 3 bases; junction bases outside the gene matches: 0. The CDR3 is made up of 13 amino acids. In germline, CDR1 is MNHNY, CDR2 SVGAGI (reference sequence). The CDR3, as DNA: TGTGCCAGCAGTTGGACAGGGGACACTGAAGCTTTCTTT. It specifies CASSWTGDTEAFF.

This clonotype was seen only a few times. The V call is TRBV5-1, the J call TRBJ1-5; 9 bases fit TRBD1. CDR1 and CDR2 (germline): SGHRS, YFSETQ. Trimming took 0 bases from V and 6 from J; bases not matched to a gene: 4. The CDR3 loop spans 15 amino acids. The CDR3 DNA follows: TGCGCCAGCAGCTTGGCCGGGACAGGGACTCAGCCCCAGCATTTT. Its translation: CASSLAGTGTQPQHF.

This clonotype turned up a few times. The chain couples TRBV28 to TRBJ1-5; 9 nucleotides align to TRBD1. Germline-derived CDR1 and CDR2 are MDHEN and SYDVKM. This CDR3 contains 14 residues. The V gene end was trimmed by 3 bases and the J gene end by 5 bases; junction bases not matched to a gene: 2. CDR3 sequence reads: CASSFGTGHQPQHF. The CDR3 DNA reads TGTGCCAGCAGTTTCGGGACAGGGCATCAGCCCCAGCATTTT. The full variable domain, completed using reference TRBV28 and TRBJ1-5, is DVKVTQSSRYLVKRTGEKVFLECVQDMDHENMFWYRQDPGLGLRLIYFSYDVKMKEKGDIPEGYSVSREKKERFSLILESASTNQTSMYLCASSFGTGHQPQHFGDGTRLSIL.

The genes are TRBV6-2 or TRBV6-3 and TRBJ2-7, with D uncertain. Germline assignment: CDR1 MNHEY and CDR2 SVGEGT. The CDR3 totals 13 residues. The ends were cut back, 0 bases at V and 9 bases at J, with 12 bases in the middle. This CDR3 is CASSYSASLRQYV. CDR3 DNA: TGTGCCAGCAGTTACTCCGCCAGCCTCCGGCAGTACGTC.

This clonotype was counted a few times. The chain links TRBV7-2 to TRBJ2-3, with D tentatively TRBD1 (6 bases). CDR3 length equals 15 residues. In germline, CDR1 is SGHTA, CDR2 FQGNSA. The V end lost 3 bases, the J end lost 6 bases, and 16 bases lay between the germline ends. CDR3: CASSLRALGADTQYF. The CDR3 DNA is TGTGCCAGCAGCTTGAGGGCCCTGGGGGCGGATACGCAGTATTTT.

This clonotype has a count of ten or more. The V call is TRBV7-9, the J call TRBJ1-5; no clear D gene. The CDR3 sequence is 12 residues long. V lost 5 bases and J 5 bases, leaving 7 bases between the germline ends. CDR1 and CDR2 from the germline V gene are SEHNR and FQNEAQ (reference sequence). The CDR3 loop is CASSREDQPQHF. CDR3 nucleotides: TGTGCCAGCAGCCGAGAAGATCAGCCCCAGCATTTT.

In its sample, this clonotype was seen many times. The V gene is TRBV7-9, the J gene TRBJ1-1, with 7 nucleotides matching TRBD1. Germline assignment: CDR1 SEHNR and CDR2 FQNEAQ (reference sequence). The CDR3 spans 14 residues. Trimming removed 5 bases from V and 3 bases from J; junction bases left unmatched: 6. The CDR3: CASSPGTEYTEAFF. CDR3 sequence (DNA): TGTGCCAGCAGCCCCGGGACAGAGTACACTGAAGCTTTCTTT.

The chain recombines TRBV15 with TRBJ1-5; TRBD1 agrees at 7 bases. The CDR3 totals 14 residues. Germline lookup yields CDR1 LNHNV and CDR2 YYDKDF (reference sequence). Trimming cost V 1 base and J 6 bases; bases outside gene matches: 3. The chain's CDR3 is CATSRVAGGQPQHF. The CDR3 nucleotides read TGTGCCACCAGCAGAGTTGCAGGGGGTCAGCCCCAGCATTTT.